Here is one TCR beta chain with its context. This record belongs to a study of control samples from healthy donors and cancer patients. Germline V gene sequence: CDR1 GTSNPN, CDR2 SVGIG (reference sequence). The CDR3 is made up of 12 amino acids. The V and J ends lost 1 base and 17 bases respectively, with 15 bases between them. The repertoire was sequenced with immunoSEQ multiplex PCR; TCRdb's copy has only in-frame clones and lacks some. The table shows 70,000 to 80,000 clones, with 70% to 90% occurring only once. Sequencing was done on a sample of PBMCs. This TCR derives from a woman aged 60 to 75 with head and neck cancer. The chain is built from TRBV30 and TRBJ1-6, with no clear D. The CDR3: CAWSGDPVTVHF. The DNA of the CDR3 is TGTGCCTGGAGTGGAGACCCCGTGACGGTCCACTTT.